Following are 5 T cell receptor beta chains from one sample sequenced in a study of cytomegalovirus exposure and HLA in healthy donors. A multiplex PCR was run with 60 Vbeta primers and 13 Jbeta primers. Here immunoSEQ multiplex PCR was the method, and the copy in TCRdb shows in-frame clones only, minus some. Seen here are some 100,000 clones, roughly four fifths observed once, and the top ten hold around 14%. The sequenced material came from PBMCs. Receptors were obtained from a male donor in good health and CMV-seropositive.

The chain links TRBV4-2 to TRBJ1-3; no definite D call. The V end was cut by 0 bases, the J end by 4 bases, with 13 bases between. This CDR3 contains 16 residues. Germline V gene data show CDR1 as LGHNA and CDR2 as YNFKEQ. The CDR3 is CASSQDSGLEGNTIYF. The CDR3 bases are TGTGCCAGCAGCCAAGATTCAGGTTTGGAAGGAAACACCATATATTTT.

This clone was detected a few times. The chain is built from TRBV11-3 and TRBJ1-1; D not resolved. V was pared by 0 bases and J by 6 bases, with 17 bases between. In germline, CDR1 is SGHNT, CDR2 YENEEA. This CDR3 contains 16 residues. CDR3 amino acids: CASSLDRVVREAEAFF. DNA for the CDR3: TGTGCCAGCAGCTTAGATCGAGTGGTACGAGAGGCTGAAGCTTTCTTT.

The genes are TRBV7-2 and TRBJ2-7, with 11 bases fitting TRBD1. CDR3 size: 15 residues. The germline gives CDR1 SGHTA, CDR2 FQGNSA. Trimming cost V 2 bases and J 4 bases; bases outside gene matches: 4. The CDR3 DNA is TGTGCCAGCAGCTTAACCGGGACAGGGGGTTACGAGCAGTACTTC. Its translation: CASSLTGTGGYEQYF. Full variable domain (missing parts from reference TRBV7-2 and TRBJ2-7): GAGVSQSPSNKVTEKGKDVELRCDPISGHTALYWYRQSLGQGLEFLIYFQGNSAPDKSGLPSDRFSAERTGGSVSTLTIQRTQQEDSAVYLCASSLTGTGGYEQYFGPGTRLTVT.

There are a few counts of this clone. The chain employs TRBV30 and TRBJ1-2; D possibly corresponds to TRBD1 (5 bases). The germline CDR1 and CDR2 sequences are GTSNPN and SVGIG (reference sequence). V was clipped by 4 bases and J by 8 bases, with 14 bases between them. This CDR3 comprises 12 residues. The CDR3 nucleotides are TGTGCCTGGACCCTCCAGGGTAAGGGCTACACCTTC. Its protein product is CAWTLQGKGYTF. Full variable domain (outside the CDR3, taken from reference TRBV30 and TRBJ1-2): SQTIHQWPATLVQPVGSPLSLECTVEGTSNPNLYWYRQAAGRGLQLLFYSVGIGQISSEVPQNLSASRPQDRQFILSSKKLLLSDSGFYLCAWTLQGKGYTFGSGTRLTVV.

The gene calls are TRBV28 and TRBJ2-7; 7 nucleotides line up with TRBD1. Germline V gives CDR1 MDHEN, CDR2 SYDVKM. CDR3 size: 12 residues. Trimming took 7 bases from V and 3 from J; bases not matched to a gene: 3. CDR3 amino acids: CASTQGNYEQYF. CDR3 coding DNA: TGTGCCAGCACACAGGGGAACTACGAGCAGTACTTC.